This T cell receptor beta chain was profiled in a study of T-cell reconstitution after alpha-beta-depleted transplantation in children. This clonotype was picked up many times. Its antigen is not known. Preparation of the TCRbeta library involved a method that used unique molecular identifiers. Each CDR3 protein is one row after TCRdb ran MiXCR on the PCR reads. This sample has thousands of distinct CDR3 sequences, with roughly a fifth found just once. Study-wide results and limits: Certain patients had high TCRbeta diversity at day 60, and it came from recipient T cells and thymic progenitors that survived. Newly produced T cells mostly provided counts and TCRbeta diversity after one year, as hyperexpanded clones declined.

Germline trimming cut 0 bases from V and 4 bases from J; bases unmatched to any gene: 7. The V gene's germline CDR1 is SGHDT and CDR2 YYEEEE. The CDR3 covers 16 residues. The specimen was PBMCs, mostly from graft donor cells, collected 180 days after TCRalphabeta/CD19-depleted stem cell transplant. The receptor was isolated from a male patient under 10 years old who had a stem cell transplant for acute lymphoblastic leukemia, so the T cells may come from the graft donor. The rearrangement joins TRBV5-6 to TRBJ2-7; 10 bases match TRBD2. The CDR3 here is CASSLAISSGSYEQYF. The DNA of the CDR3 is TGTGCCAGCAGCTTGGCCATATCTAGCGGGAGTTACGAGCAGTACTTC. Combining the CDR3 with reference TRBV5-6 and TRBJ2-7 gives the whole variable domain DAGVTQSPTHLIKTRGQQVTLRCSPKSGHDTVSWYQQALGQGPQFIFQYYEEEERQRGNFPDRFSGHQFPNYSSELNVNALLLGDSALYLCASSLAISSGSYEQYFGPGTRLTVT.